This T cell receptor (beta chain) comes out of a study of cytomegalovirus exposure and HLA in healthy donors. Points from the study as a whole: 87-base-pair reads could not separate some V segments, including TRBV6-2 and TRBV6-3. It was taken for granted in presence/absence analyses that sequencing depth across donors was roughly uniform.

Both 60 Vbeta primers and 13 Jbeta primers went into the PCR. Sequencing used immunoSEQ multiplex PCR; TCRdb keeps in-frame clones, though not all of them. Of approximately 150,000 clones in the sample, approximately 83% were seen once. This CDR3 region has 15 residues. Germline assignment: CDR1 LGHNA and CDR2 YSLEER. V lost 0 bases and J lost 2, with 9 bases in between. Of note for this clone: The antigen is not known.

The V and J genes are TRBV4-3 and TRBJ2-3; D unresolved. The origin of this receptor is a male donor in good health and CMV-seronegative. Sequencing was carried out using PBMCs. CDR3 sequence (DNA): TGCGCCAGCAGCCAAGAGGGCCACCTCACAGATACGCAGTATTTT. Its translation is CASSQEGHLTDTQYF.